One sample yielded the 6 T cell receptor beta chains listed below, sequenced in a study of T cell changes during pregnancy in multiple sclerosis. Generated by immunoSEQ multiplex PCR, the TCRdb table keeps only in-frame clones and is missing some. The data hold roughly 29,000 clones, with approximately 94% observed a single time. Sequencing was performed on CD8+ T cells from peripheral blood mononuclear cells, taken before pregnancy. These receptors were collected from a female donor with multiple sclerosis, enrolled in a pregnancy study.

The chain recombines TRBV15 with TRBJ2-4; D may be TRBD2 (6 bases). The ends were cut back, 8 bases at V and 7 bases at J, with 12 bases in the middle. CDR1 and CDR2 from the germline V gene are LNHNV and YYDKDF (reference sequence). The CDR3 consists of 12 residues. The CDR3 DNA reads as TGTGCCACCGGAGGGTATGGGAACATTCAGTACTTC. Translation: CATGGYGNIQYF.

The gene calls are TRBV27 and TRBJ2-1; TRBD1 matches 7 bases. Germline trimming cut 6 bases from V and 2 bases from J; bases unmatched to any gene: 7. Germline V gives CDR1 MNHEY, CDR2 SMNVEV (reference sequence). This CDR3 is built from 15 residues. The CDR3 region has the DNA TGTGCCAGCAGCCCTGGGACAGCGGCCTACAATGAGCAGTTCTTC. Its protein is CASSPGTAAYNEQFF.

The chain's CDR3 is CASSPGQGAYF. CDR3 sequence (DNA): TGTGCCAGCAGCCCTGGACAGGGGGCGTACTTC. The chain is built from TRBV7-8 and TRBJ2-7; 11 positions match TRBD1. V lost 5 bases to trimming and J lost 12 bases; unmatched junction nucleotides: 3. The CDR3 is made up of 11 amino acids. Looked up from germline, CDR1 is SGHVS and CDR2 is FQNEAQ.

This chain joins TRBV6-4 and TRBJ2-1, with D perhaps TRBD2 (6 bases). V was trimmed by 3 bases and J by 5 bases, leaving 14 bases between them. This CDR3 region has 15 residues. Germline CDR1 and CDR2: MRHNA and SNTAGT. For the CDR3, the DNA is TGTGCCAGCAGTGAGTCACGGGGGTGGGACAATGAGCAGTTCTTC. This codes for CASSESRGWDNEQFF.

This sequence joins TRBV9 and TRBJ2-7; 7 nucleotides align to TRBD2. This CDR3 is 14 amino acids long. The V gene's germline CDR1 is SGDLS and CDR2 YYNGEE. V trimming: 3 bases; J trimming: 2 bases; junction bases outside the gene matches: 5. CDR3 coding DNA: TGTGCCAGCAGCGCGGGGGGTAGTCCCTACGAGCAGTACTTC. Amino acids: CASSAGGSPYEQYF.

The genes are TRBV14 and TRBJ2-2; 7 bases are a match to TRBD2. The germline CDR1 and CDR2 sequences are SGHDN and FVKESK. V shed 7 bases and J 3 bases; nucleotides not matched to a gene: 11. The CDR3 loop spans 16 amino acids. The CDR3 is CASTDDQRDYTGELFF. The CDR3 region has the DNA TGTGCCAGCACAGATGACCAGCGGGACTACACCGGGGAGCTGTTTTTT.